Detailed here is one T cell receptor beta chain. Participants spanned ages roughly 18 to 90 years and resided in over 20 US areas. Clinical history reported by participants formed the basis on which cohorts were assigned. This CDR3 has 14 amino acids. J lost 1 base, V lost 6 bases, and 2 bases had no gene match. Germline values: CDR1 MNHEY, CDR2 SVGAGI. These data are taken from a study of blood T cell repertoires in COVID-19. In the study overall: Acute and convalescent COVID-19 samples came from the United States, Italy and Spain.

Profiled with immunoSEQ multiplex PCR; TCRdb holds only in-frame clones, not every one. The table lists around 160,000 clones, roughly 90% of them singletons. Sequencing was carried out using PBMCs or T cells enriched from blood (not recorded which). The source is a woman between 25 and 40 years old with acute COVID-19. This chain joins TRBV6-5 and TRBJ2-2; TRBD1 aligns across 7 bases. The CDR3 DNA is TGTGCCAGCAGCCGGACAGGGAACACCGGGGAGCTGTTTTTT. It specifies CASSRTGNTGELFF.